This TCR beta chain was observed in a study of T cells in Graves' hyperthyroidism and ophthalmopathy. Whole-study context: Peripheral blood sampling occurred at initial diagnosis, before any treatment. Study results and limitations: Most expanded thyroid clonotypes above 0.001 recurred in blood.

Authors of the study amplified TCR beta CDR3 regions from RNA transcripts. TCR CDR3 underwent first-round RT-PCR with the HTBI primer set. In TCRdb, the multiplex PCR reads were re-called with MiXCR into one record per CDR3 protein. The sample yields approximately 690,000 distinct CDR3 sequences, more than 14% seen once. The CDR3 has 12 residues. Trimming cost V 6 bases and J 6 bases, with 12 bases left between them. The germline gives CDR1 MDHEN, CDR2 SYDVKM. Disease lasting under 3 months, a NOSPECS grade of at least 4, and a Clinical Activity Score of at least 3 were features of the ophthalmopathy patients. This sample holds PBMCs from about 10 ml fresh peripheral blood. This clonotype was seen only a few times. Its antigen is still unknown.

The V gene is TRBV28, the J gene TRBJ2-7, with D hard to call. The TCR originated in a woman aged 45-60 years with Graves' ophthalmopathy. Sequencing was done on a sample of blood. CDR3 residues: CASSRTVLEQYF. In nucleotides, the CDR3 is TGTGCCAGCAGCCGAACAGTACTCGAGCAGTACTTC.